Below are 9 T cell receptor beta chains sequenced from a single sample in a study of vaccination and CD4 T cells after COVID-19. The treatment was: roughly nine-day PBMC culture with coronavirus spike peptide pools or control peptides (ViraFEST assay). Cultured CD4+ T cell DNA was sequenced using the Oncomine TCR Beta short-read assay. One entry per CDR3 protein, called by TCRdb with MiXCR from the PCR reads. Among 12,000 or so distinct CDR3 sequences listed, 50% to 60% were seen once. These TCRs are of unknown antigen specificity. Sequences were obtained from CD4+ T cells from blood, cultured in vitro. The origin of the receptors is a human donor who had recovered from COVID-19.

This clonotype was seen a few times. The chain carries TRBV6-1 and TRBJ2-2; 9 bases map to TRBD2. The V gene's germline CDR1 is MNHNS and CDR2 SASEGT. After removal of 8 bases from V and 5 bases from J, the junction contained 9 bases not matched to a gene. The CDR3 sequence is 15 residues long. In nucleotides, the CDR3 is TGTGCCAGCTCCTTAGCGGGGGTAGGGACCGGGGAGCTGTTTTTT. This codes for CASSLAGVGTGELFF.

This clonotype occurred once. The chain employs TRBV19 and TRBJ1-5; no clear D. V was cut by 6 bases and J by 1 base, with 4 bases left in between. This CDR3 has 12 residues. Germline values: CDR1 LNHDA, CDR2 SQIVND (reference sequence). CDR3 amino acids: CASRTSNQPQHF. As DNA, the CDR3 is TGTGCCAGTAGAACCAGCAATCAGCCCCAGCATTTT.

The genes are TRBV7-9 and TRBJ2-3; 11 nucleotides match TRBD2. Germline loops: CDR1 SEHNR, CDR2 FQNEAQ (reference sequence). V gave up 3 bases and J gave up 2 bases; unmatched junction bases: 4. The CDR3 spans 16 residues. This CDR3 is CASSFLAGGSTDTQYF. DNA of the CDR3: TGTGCCAGCAGCTTTCTAGCGGGGGGCTCCACAGATACGCAGTATTTT.

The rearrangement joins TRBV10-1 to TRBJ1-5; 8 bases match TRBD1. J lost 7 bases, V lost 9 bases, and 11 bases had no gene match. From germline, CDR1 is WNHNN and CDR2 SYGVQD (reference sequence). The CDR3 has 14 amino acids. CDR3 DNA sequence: TGCGCCAGGCCTCCCGGGACAGGCGGCCAGCCCCAGCATTTT. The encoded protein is CARPPGTGGQPQHF.

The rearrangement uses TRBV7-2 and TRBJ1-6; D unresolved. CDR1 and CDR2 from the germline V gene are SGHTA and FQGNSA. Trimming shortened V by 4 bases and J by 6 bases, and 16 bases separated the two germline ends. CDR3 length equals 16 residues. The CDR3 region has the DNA TGTGCCAGCAGCTATGACACCTTCTGGGGTAATTCACCCCTCCACTTT. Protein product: CASSYDTFWGNSPLHF.

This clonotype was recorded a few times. The CDR3 reads CSAIPLGRQNTEAFF. The CDR3 DNA reads TGCAGTGCTATCCCCCTTGGGCGTCAGAACACTGAAGCTTTCTTT. The rearrangement joins TRBV20-1 to TRBJ1-1; D is unclear. The CDR3 is 15 amino acids. The germline CDR1 and CDR2 sequences are DFQATT and SNEGSKA (reference sequence). V was shortened by 4 bases and J by 1 base, with 16 bases between the two germline ends.

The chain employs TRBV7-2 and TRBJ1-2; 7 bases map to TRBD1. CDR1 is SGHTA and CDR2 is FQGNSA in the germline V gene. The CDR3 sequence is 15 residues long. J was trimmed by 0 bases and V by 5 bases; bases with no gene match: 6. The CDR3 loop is CASSTGTVANYGYTF. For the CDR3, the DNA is TGTGCCAGCAGCACCGGGACAGTAGCTAACTATGGCTACACCTTC.

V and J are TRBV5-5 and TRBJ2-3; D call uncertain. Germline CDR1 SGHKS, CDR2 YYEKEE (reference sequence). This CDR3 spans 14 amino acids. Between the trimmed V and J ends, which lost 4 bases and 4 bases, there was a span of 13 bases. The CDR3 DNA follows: TGTGCCAGCAGCCGGGCAACGCGTGCAGATACGCAGTATTTT. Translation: CASSRATRADTQYF.

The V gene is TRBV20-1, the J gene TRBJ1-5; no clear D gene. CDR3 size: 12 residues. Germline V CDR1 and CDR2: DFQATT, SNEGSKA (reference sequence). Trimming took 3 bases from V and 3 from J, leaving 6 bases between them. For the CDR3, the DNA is TGCAGTGCTAGGGAGAACAATCAGCCCCAGCATTTT. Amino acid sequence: CSARENNQPQHF.